The T cell receptor (beta chain) described here comes from a study of blood T cell repertoires in COVID-19. In the study overall: Sample material is recorded as cDNA or gDNA derived from T cells, B-cell-depleted T cells, or PBMCs.

Assay: immunoSEQ multiplex PCR; the TCRdb copy retains only in-frame clones and omits some. This sample has over 200,000 clones, with 75% to 90% found just once. CDR1 is SGHDN and CDR2 is FVKESK in the germline V gene. Trimming removed 1 base at V and 11 bases at J, with 16 bases between. The CDR3 is 14 amino acids. The chain uses TRBV14 and TRBJ2-3, with D possibly matching TRBD2 (6 bases). The clonotype comes from a man between 35 and 55 years old who had recovered from COVID-19. The sample taken for sequencing was PBMCs or T cells enriched from blood (not recorded which). CDR3: CASSQGVRGVKQYF. DNA of the CDR3: TGTGCCAGCAGCCAAGGAGTGCGCGGGGTTAAGCAGTATTTT.